This passage covers 13 T cell receptor beta chains from one sample sequenced in a study of control samples from healthy donors and cancer patients. The assay was immunoSEQ multiplex PCR, and TCRdb's table has in-frame clones only and misses some. The profile covers 120,000 or so clones, with around 90% appearing a single time and 2.5% taken by the ten largest. Sequenced sample: blood. The receptors were sampled from a man aged 18 to 29 in good health.

The chain uses TRBV6-5 and TRBJ1-1; the match to TRBD1 covers 8 bases. The CDR3 contains 14 residues. J was trimmed by 7 bases and V by 6 bases; bases with no gene match: 10. CDR1 and CDR2 from the germline V gene are MNHEY and SVGAGI. CDR3 amino acids: CASSRTGMEGEAFF. The DNA for the CDR3 is TGTGCCAGCAGCCGGACAGGGATGGAGGGTGAAGCTTTCTTT.

This CDR3 is CASSARERQYF. The DNA of the CDR3 is TGTGCCAGCAGTGCCCGGGAGAGGCAGTACTTC. The chain couples TRBV2 to TRBJ2-5, with D possibly matching TRBD2 (6 bases). The CDR3 extends over 11 amino acids. CDR1 and CDR2 (germline): SNHLY, FYNNEI. V lost 4 bases and J lost 11, with 11 bases in between.

V and J are TRBV14 and TRBJ1-2; the D gene is possibly TRBD1 (6 bases). V lost 4 bases to trimming and J lost 0 bases, with 12 bases between them. The CDR3 contains 15 residues. Per germline, CDR1 SGHDN and CDR2 FVKESK. The CDR3 spells CASSPITGTNYGYTF. The DNA for the CDR3 is TGTGCCAGCAGCCCAATCACAGGGACTAACTATGGCTACACCTTC.

This clone was counted a few times. This chain joins TRBV11-3 and TRBJ2-2; weak D call: TRBD2 (6 bases). CDR1 SGHNT and CDR2 YENEEA come from the germline V gene. This CDR3 contains 17 residues. V lost 8 bases and J lost 2, with 21 bases in between. Here the CDR3 reads CASRDFGLSRNTGELFF. In DNA, the CDR3 is TGTGCCAGCCGCGACTTCGGACTATCCCGAAACACCGGGGAGCTGTTTTTT.

This sequence joins TRBV7-2 and TRBJ2-1; D remains unclear. In germline, CDR1 is SGHTA, CDR2 FQGNSA. V was clipped by 3 bases and J by 10 bases, with 10 bases between them. The CDR3 runs 12 residues. CDR3 DNA sequence: TGTGCCAGCAGCTTGTCTTGGCGGGAGCAGTTCTTC. It encodes CASSLSWREQFF.

This chain connects TRBV30 to TRBJ1-3; no clear D gene. CDR3 length equals 13 residues. Germline CDR1 is GTSNPN and CDR2 is SVGIG (reference sequence). The V and J ends lost 8 bases and 0 bases respectively, with 11 bases between them. CDR3 sequence: CALGSNSGNTIYF. CDR3 sequence (DNA): TGTGCCCTGGGTTCTAACTCTGGAAACACCATATATTTT.

This chain uses TRBV3-1 (or the pseudogene TRBV3-2) with TRBJ2-2; D ambiguous. The V end lost 4 bases, the J end lost 1 base, and 1 base lay between the germline ends. This CDR3 is 12 amino acids long. Germline V gene sequence: CDR1 LGHDT, CDR2 YNNKEL (reference sequence). The CDR3 DNA reads TGTGCCAGCAGCCGGAACACCGGGGAGCTGTTTTTT. Amino acids: CASSRNTGELFF.

This clone appeared a few times. This chain links TRBV5-5 with TRBJ2-5; D is unresolved. The CDR3 is made up of 13 amino acids. Per germline, CDR1 SGHKS and CDR2 YYEKEE (reference sequence). V lost 1 base and J lost 5, with 9 bases in between. CDR3: CASSLIPVETQYF. Written as DNA, the CDR3 is TGTGCCAGCAGCTTGATTCCAGTGGAGACCCAGTACTTC.

The J gene is TRBJ2-2, the V gene TRBV13; 10 bases fit TRBD2. The germline V gene has CDR1 PRHDT and CDR2 FYEKMQ (reference sequence). The CDR3 spans 18 residues. Trimming at V came to 5 bases and at J to 4 bases, leaving 13 bases not matched to a gene. CDR3 nucleotide sequence: TGTGCCAGCAGCGGGGGTGGTCTAGCGGGAGTTACCACCGGGGAGCTGTTTTTT. The encoded protein is CASSGGGLAGVTTGELFF.

Concerning this clone itself: Distinct nucleotide sequences in the sample also encode this CDR3. The V and J genes are TRBV10-1 and TRBJ2-2, with D possibly being TRBD2 (7 bases). Germline CDR1 reads WNHNN; CDR2 reads SYGVQD (reference sequence). CDR3 size: 17 residues. The ends were cut back, 2 bases at V and 0 bases at J, with 13 bases in the middle. CDR3 residues: CASSEGGAGANTGELFF. CDR3 DNA sequence: TGCGCCAGCAGTGAGGGGGGGGCGGGGGCGAACACCGGGGAGCTGTTTTTT.

This rearrangement joins TRBV7-6 to TRBJ2-7; TRBD1 matches 10 bases. Per the germline V gene, CDR1 is SGHVS and CDR2 is FNYEAQ. The CDR3 spans 15 residues. V dropped 5 bases and J dropped 3; count of bases not matched to a gene: 7. In nucleotides, the CDR3 is TGTGCCAGCAGCCTTTCGACAGGGGGCTTCTACGAGCAGTACTTC. Translated, it gives CASSLSTGGFYEQYF.

This chain uses TRBV29-1 with TRBJ1-1; no definite D call. Germline loops: CDR1 SQVTM, CDR2 ANQGSEA. V was cut by 5 bases and J by 1 base, with 11 bases left in between. The CDR3 totals 13 residues. The CDR3 nucleotides are TGCAGCGTTTCTAGAGTTGGGAACACTGAAGCTTTCTTT. Encoded protein: CSVSRVGNTEAFF.

As DNA, the CDR3 is TGTGCCAGCAGTGACACATACAGGGGACGAGCTTTCTTT. It translates to CASSDTYRGRAFF. The chain uses TRBV6-4 and TRBJ1-1, with 7 positions matching TRBD1. V lost 2 bases, J lost 10 bases, and 7 bases stayed unmatched. This CDR3 spans 13 amino acids. The germline V gene has CDR1 MRHNA and CDR2 SNTAGT.